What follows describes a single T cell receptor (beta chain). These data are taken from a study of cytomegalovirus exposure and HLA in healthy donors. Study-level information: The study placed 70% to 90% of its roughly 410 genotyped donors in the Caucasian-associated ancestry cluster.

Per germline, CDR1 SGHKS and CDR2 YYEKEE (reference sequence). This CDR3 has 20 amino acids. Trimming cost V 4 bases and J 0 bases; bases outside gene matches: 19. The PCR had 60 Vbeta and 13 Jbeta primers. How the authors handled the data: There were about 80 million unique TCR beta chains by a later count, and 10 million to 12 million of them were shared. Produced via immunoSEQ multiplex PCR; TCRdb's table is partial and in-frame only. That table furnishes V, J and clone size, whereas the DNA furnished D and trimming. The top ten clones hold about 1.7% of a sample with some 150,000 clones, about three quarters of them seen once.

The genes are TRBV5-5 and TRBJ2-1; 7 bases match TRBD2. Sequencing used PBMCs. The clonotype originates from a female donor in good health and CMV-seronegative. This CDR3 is CASSPAFRPWGGSSYNEQFF. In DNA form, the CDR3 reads TGTGCCAGCAGCCCGGCGTTTAGACCTTGGGGCGGGAGCTCCTACAATGAGCAGTTCTTC.